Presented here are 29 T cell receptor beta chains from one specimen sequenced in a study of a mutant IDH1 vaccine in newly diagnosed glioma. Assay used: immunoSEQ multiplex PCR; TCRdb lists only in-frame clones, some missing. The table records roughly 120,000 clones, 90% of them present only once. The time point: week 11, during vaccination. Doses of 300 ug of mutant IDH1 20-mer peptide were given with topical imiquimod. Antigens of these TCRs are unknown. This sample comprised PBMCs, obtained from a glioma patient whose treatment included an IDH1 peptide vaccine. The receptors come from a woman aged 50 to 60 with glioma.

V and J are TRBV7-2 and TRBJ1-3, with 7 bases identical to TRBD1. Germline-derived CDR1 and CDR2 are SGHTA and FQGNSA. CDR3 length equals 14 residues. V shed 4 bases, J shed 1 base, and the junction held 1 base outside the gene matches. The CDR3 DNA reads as TGTGCCAGCAGCTCAGGGGGGTCTGGAAACACCATATATTTT. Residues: CASSSGGSGNTIYF.

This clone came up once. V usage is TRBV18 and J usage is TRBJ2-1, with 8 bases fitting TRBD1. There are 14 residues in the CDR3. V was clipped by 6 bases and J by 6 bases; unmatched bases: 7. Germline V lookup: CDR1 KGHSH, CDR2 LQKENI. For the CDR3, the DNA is TGTGCCAGCTCCTCTGGACAGGGACTCAATGAGCAGTTCTTC. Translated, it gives CASSSGQGLNEQFF.

The CDR3 sequence is CAWSGSSGGIAFF. The CDR3 region has the DNA TGTGCCTGGAGTGGCTCGTCAGGGGGAATAGCTTTCTTT. The gene calls are TRBV30 and TRBJ1-1; 7 bases align to TRBD1. Looked up from germline, CDR1 is GTSNPN and CDR2 is SVGIG (reference sequence). This CDR3 has 13 amino acids. J lost 10 bases, V lost 1 base, and 9 bases had no gene match.

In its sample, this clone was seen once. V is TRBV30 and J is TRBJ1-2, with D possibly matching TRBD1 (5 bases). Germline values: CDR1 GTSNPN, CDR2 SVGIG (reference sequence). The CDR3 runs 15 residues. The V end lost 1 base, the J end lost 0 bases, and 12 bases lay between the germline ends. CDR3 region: CAWSERTFTNYGYTF. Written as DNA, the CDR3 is TGTGCCTGGAGTGAGAGGACATTCACTAACTATGGCTACACCTTC.

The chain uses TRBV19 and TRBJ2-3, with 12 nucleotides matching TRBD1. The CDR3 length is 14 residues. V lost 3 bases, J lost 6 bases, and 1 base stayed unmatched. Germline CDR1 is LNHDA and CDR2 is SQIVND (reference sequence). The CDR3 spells CASSMGQGADTQYF. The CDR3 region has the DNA TGTGCCAGTAGTATGGGACAGGGGGCCGATACGCAGTATTTT.

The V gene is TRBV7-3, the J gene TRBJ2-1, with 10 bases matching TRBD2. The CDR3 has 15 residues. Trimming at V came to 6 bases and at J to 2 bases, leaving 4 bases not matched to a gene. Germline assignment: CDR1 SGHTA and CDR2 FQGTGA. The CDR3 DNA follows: TGTGCCAGCAGACCTACTAGCGGGACCTACAATGAGCAGTTCTTC. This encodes CASRPTSGTYNEQFF.

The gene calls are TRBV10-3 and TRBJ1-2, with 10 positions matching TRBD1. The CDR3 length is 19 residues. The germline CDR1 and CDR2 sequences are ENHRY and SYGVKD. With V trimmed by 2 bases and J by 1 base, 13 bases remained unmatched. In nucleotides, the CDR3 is TGTGCCATCAGTGAGACGGACTCCGGGACAGGGGACATTAACTATGGCTACACCTTC. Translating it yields CAISETDSGTGDINYGYTF.

The chain's CDR3 is CASIRASTDTQYF. CDR3 DNA: TGTGCCAGCATACGTGCTAGCACAGATACGCAGTATTTT. This rearrangement joins TRBV5-6 to TRBJ2-3; D gene unclear. In germline, CDR1 is SGHDT, CDR2 YYEEEE. This CDR3 has 13 residues. With 6 bases removed from V and 0 bases from J, the gap between germline ends came to 8 bases.

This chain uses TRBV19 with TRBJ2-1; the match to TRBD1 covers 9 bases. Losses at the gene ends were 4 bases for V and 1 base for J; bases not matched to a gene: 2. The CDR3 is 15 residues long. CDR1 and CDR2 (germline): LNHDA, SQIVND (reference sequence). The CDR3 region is CASSTTGGSYNEQFF. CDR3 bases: TGTGCCAGTAGTACGACAGGGGGTTCCTACAATGAGCAGTTCTTC.

CDR3 sequence (DNA): TGTGCCAGCAGCCCATCAGGGGGGGCGAGCTCCTACAATGAGCAGTTCTTC. It is translated as CASSPSGGASSYNEQFF. J is TRBJ2-1 and V is TRBV7-8; D may be TRBD1 or TRBD2 (7 bases each). Germline CDR1 is SGHVS and CDR2 is FQNEAQ. The CDR3 contains 17 residues. The V gene lost 5 bases and the J gene lost 0 bases, with 17 bases spanning the gap.

This chain's CDR3 is CASSLVVARVETQYF. CDR3 DNA: TGTGCCAGCAGCTTGGTGGTAGCCAGGGTAGAGACCCAGTACTTC. The chain couples TRBV5-5 to TRBJ2-5; TRBD1 might be the D (5 bases). The CDR3 runs 15 residues. Trimming left V 0 bases short and J 4 bases short, with 13 bases between. Germline V gene data show CDR1 as SGHKS and CDR2 as YYEKEE (reference sequence).

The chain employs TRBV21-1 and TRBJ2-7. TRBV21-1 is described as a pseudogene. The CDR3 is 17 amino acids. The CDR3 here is CASSKVTGQDRSYEQYF. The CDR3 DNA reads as TGTGCCAGCAGCAAAGTTACGGGGCAGGACCGCTCCTACGAGCAGTACTTC.

The CDR3 DNA reads TGTGCCAGCAGTGACCCGACAGGGGAACGTGCTGAAGCTTTCTTT. It yields the protein CASSDPTGERAEAFF. V gene TRBV28 combines with J gene TRBJ1-1; 8 nucleotides align to TRBD1. Germline loops: CDR1 MDHEN, CDR2 SYDVKM. Trimming removed 5 bases from V and 6 bases from J; junction bases left unmatched: 11. CDR3 size: 15 residues.

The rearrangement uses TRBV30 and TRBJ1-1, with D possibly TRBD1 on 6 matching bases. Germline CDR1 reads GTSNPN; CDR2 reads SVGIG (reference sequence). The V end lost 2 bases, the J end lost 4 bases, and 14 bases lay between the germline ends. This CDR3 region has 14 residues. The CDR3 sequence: CAWSWWGPGTEAFF. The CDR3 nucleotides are TGTGCCTGGAGTTGGTGGGGGCCGGGCACTGAAGCTTTCTTT.

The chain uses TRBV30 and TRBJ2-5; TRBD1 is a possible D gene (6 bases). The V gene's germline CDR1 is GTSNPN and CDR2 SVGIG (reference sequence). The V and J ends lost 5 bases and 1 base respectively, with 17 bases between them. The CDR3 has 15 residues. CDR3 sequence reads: CAWEDRPSFQETQYF. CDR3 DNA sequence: TGTGCCTGGGAAGACAGGCCATCTTTCCAAGAGACCCAGTACTTC.

CDR3 region: CASTRENTEAFF. CDR3 DNA sequence: TGTGCCAGCACTCGGGAGAACACTGAAGCTTTCTTT. This sequence joins TRBV11-1 and TRBJ1-1, with no clear D. The CDR3 contains 12 residues. Trimming left V 7 bases short and J 1 base short, with 7 bases between. Germline CDR1 is SGHAT and CDR2 is FQDESV (reference sequence).

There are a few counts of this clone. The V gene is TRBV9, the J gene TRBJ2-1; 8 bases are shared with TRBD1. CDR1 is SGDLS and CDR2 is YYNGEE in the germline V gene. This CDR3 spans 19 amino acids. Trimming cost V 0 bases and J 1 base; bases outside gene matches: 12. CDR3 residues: CASSVAGGTGQASYNEQFF. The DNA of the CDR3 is TGTGCCAGCAGCGTAGCTGGTGGTACGGGACAGGCTTCCTACAATGAGCAGTTCTTC.

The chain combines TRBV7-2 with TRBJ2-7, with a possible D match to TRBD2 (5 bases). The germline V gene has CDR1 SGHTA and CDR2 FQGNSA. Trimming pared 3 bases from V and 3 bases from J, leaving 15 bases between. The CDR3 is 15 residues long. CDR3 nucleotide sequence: TGTGCCAGCAGCTTCTTAGGACTTACCTACTACGAGCAGTACTTC. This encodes CASSFLGLTYYEQYF.

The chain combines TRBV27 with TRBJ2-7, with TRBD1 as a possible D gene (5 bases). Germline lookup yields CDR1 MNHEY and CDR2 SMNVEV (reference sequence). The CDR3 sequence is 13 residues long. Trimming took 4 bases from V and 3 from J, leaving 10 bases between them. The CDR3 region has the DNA TGTGCCAGCAGTTGGGGCCGTGACTACGAGCAGTACTTC. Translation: CASSWGRDYEQYF.

CDR3 sequence: CASSLEWAGGGKQYF. Written as DNA, the CDR3 is TGCGCCAGCAGCTTGGAATGGGCGGGAGGTGGCAAGCAGTACTTC. The chain recombines TRBV5-1 with TRBJ2-7; TRBD2 matches at 8 bases. Trimming took 0 bases from V and 8 from J; bases not matched to a gene: 10. Germline CDR1 and CDR2: SGHRS and YFSETQ. This CDR3 region has 15 residues.

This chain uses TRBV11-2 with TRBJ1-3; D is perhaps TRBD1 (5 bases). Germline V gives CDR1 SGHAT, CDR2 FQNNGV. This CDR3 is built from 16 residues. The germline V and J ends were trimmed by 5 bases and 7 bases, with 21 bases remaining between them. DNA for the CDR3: TGTGCCAGCAGCGTCAGAAGAACAGGAAAGGGGAACACCATATATTTT. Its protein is CASSVRRTGKGNTIYF.

Here the CDR3 DNA reads TGCGCCAGCAGCTGGACAGGGTCCACTGAAGCTTTCTTT. Translating gives CASSWTGSTEAFF. The V call is TRBV5-1, the J call TRBJ1-1; 8 bases match TRBD1. V dropped 3 bases and J dropped 4; count of bases not matched to a gene: 2. There are 13 residues in the CDR3. Per germline, CDR1 SGHRS and CDR2 YFSETQ.

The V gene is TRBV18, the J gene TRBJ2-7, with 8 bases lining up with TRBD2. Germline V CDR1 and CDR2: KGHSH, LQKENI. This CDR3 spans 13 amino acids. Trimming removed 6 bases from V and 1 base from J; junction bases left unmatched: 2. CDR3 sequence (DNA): TGTGCCAGCTCTAGCGGGGAATCCTACGAGCAGTACTTC. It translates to CASSSGESYEQYF.

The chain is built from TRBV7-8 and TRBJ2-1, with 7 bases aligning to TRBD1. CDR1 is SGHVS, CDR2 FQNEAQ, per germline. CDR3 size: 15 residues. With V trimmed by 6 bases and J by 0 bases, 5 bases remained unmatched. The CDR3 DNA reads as TGTGCCAGCAGGCCTAGACAGGGCTCCTACAATGAGCAGTTCTTC. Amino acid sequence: CASRPRQGSYNEQFF.

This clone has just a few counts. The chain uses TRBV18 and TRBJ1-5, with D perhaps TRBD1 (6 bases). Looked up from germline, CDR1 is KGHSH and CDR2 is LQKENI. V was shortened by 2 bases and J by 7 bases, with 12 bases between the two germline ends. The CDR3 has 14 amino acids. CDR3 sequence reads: CASSPSGGTQPQHF. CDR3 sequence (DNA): TGTGCCAGCTCACCATCGGGGGGCACCCAGCCCCAGCATTTT.

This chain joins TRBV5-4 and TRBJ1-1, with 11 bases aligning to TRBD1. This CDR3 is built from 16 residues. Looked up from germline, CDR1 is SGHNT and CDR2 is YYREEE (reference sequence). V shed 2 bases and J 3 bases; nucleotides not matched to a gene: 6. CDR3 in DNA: TGTGCCAGCAGCTTAGGTGGACAGGGGGCTTACACTGAAGCTTTCTTT. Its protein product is CASSLGGQGAYTEAFF.

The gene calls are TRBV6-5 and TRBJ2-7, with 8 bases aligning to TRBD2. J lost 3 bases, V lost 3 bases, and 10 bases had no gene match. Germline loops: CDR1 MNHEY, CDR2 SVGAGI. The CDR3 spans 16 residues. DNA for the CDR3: TGTGCCAGCAGTTATCCCCAGCGGGAGCCATTCTACGAGCAGTACTTC. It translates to CASSYPQREPFYEQYF.

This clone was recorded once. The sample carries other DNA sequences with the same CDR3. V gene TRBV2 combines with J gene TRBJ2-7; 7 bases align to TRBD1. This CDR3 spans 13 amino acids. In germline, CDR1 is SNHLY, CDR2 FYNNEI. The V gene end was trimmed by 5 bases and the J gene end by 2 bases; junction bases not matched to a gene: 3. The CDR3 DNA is TGTGCCAGCAGTCGGGACAGAGCCTACGAGCAGTACTTC. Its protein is CASSRDRAYEQYF.

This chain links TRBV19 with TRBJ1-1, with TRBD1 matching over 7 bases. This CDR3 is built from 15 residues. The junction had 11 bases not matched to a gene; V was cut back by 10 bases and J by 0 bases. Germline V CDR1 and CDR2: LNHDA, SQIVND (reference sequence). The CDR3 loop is CATSDRQGLNTEAFF. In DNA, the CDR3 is TGTGCCACTTCAGACCGACAGGGACTGAACACTGAAGCTTTCTTT.